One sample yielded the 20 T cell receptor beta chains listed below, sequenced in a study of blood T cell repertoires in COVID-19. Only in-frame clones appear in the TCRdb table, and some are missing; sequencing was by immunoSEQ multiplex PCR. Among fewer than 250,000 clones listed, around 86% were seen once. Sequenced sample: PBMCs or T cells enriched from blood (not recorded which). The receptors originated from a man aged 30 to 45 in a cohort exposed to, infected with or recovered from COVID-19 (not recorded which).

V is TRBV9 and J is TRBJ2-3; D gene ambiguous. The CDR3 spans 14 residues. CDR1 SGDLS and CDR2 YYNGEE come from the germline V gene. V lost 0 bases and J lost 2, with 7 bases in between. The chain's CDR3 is CASSVGGPTDTQYF. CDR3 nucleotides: TGTGCCAGCAGCGTAGGAGGCCCCACAGATACGCAGTATTTT.

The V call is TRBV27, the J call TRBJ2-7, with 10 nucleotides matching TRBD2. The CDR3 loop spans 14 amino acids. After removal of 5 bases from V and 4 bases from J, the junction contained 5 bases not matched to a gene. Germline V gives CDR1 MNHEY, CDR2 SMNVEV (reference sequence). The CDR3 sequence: CASSRLAGHYEQYF. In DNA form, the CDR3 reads TGTGCCAGCAGTAGACTAGCGGGCCATTACGAGCAGTACTTC.

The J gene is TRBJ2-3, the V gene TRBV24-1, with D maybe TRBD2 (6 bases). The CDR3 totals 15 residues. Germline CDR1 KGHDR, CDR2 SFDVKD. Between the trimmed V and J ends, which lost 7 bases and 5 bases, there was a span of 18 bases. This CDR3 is CATSVGRRAGDTQYF. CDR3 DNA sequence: TGTGCCACCAGCGTCGGGAGAAGGGCCGGAGATACGCAGTATTTT.

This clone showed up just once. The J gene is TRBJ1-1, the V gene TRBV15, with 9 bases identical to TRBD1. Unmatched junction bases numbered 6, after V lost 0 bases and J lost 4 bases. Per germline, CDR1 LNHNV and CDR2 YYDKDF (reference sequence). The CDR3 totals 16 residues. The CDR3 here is CATSRDTVTGGTEAFF. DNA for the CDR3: TGTGCCACCAGCAGAGATACAGTGACAGGGGGCACTGAAGCTTTCTTT.

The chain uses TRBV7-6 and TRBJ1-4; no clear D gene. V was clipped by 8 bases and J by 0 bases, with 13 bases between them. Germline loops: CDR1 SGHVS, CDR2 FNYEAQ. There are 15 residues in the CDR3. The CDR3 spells CASRALGATNEKLFF. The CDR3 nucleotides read TGTGCCAGCCGCGCTTTGGGCGCAACTAATGAAAAACTGTTTTTT.

The CDR3 region is CASSLAGRAHEQYF. The DNA of the CDR3 is TGTGCCAGCAGTCTAGCGGGACGCGCCCACGAGCAGTACTTC. The J gene is TRBJ2-7, the V gene TRBV6-5; 9 bases fit TRBD2. With 5 bases clipped from V and 5 bases from J, the junction kept 7 bases outside the gene matches. This CDR3 spans 14 amino acids. CDR1 is MNHEY, CDR2 SVGAGI, per germline.

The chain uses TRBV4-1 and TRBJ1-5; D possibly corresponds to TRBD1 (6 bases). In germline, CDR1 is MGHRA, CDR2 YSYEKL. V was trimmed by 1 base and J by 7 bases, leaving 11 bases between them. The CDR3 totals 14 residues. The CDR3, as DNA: TGCGCCAGCAGCCAAGTAAGGGGGGGACAGCCCCAGCATTTT. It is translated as CASSQVRGGQPQHF.

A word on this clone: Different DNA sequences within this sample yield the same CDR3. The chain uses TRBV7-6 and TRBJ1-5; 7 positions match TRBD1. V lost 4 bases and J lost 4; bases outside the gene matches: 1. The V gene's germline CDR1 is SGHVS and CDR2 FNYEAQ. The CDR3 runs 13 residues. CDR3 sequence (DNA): TGTGCCAGCAGCTCACAGGGGAATCAGCCCCAGCATTTT. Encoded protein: CASSSQGNQPQHF.

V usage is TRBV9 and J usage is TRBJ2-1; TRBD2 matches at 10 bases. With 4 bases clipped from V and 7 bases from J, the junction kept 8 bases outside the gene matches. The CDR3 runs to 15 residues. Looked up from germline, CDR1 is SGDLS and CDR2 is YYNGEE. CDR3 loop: CASSSSGTSVNEQFF. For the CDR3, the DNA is TGTGCCAGCAGCTCTTCCGGGACTAGCGTGAATGAGCAGTTCTTC.

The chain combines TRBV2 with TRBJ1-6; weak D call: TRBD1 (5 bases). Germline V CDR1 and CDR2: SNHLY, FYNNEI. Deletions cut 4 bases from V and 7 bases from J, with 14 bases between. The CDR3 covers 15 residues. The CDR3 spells CASSAEGQGNSPLHF. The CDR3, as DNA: TGTGCCAGCAGTGCGGAGGGTCAGGGCAATTCACCCCTCCACTTT.

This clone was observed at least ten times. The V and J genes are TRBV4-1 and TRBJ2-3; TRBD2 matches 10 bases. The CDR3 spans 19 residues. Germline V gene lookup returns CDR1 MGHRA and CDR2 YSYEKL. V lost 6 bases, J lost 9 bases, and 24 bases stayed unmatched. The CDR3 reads CASRKSGRGQFTDSLTQYF. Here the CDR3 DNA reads TGCGCCAGCAGAAAAAGCGGGAGGGGGCAGTTCACAGATAGTTTGACGCAGTATTTT.

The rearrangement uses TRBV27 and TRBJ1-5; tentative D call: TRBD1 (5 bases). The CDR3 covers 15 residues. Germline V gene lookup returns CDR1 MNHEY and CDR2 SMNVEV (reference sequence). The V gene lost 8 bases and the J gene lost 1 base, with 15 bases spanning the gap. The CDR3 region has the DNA TGTGCCAGCGTGGCGGCGGGGGGAAGCAATCAGCCCCAGCATTTT. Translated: CASVAAGGSNQPQHF.

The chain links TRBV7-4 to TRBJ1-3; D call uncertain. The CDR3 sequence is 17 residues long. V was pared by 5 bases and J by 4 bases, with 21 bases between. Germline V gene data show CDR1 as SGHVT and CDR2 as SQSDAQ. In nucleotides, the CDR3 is TGTGCCAGCAGCAATATCGACTCTCGAAAGACCGGAAACACCATATATTTT. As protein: CASSNIDSRKTGNTIYF.

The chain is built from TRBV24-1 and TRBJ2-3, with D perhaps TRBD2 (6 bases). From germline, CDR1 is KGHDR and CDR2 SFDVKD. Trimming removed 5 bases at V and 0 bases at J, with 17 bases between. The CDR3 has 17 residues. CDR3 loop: CATSGSGPTGSTDTQYF. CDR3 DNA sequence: TGTGCCACCAGTGGGAGCGGGCCAACAGGTAGCACAGATACGCAGTATTTT.

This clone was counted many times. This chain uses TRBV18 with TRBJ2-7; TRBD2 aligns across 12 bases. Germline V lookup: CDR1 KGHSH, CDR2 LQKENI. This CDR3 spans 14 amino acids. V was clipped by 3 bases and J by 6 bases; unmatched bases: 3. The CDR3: CASSPETSGSEQYF. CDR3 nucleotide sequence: TGTGCCAGCTCACCGGAGACTAGCGGGAGCGAGCAGTACTTC.

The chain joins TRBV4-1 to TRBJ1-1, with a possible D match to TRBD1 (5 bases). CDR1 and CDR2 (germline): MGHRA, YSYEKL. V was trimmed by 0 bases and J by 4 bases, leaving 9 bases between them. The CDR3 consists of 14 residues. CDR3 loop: CASSQELGGTEAFF. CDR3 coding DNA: TGCGCCAGCAGCCAAGAGCTCGGGGGCACTGAAGCTTTCTTT.

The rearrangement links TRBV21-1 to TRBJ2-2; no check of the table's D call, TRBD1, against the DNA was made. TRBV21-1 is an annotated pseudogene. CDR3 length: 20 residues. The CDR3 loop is CASSKGGTGLPTGNTGELFF. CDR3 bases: TGTGCCAGCAGCAAAGGAGGGACAGGACTACCGACCGGCAACACCGGGGAGCTGTTTTTT.

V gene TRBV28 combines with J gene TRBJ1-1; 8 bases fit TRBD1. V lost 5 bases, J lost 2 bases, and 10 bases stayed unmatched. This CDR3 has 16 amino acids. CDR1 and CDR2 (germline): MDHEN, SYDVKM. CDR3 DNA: TGTGCCAGCAGTCCCCCCCGACAGGGGCTAAACACTGAAGCTTTCTTT. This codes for CASSPPRQGLNTEAFF.

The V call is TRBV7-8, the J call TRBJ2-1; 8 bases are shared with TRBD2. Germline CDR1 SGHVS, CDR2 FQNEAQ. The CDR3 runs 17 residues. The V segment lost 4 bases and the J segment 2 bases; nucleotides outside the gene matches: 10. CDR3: CASSSSGTSLTYNEQFF. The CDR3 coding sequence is TGTGCCAGCAGCTCCTCGGGGACTAGTTTAACCTACAATGAGCAGTTCTTC. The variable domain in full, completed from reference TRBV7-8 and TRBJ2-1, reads GAGVSQSPRYKVAKRGQDVALRCDPISGHVSLFWYQQALGQGPEFLTYFQNEAQLDKSGLPSDRFFAERPEGSVSTLKIQRTQQEDSAVYLCASSSSGTSLTYNEQFFGPGTRLTVL.

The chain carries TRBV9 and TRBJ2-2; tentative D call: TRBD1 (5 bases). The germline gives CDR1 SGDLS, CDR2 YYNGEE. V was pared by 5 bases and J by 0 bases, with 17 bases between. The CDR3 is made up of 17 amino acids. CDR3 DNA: TGTGCCAGCAGTCCAACCACAGGATTTTCGAACACCGGGGAGCTGTTTTTT. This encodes CASSPTTGFSNTGELFF.